The clone carrying this T cell receptor (beta chain) was observed at least ten times. This specimen comes from a study of CD8 T cells in ankylosing spondylitis. The trim removed 3 bases at V and 5 bases at J, leaving 4 bases unmatched. CDR1 and CDR2 (germline): SGDLS, YYNGEE. The CDR3 is 15 amino acids. TCRdb ran MiXCR on the 5' RACE reads and lists one entry per CDR3 protein. In the table there are about 160,000 distinct CDR3 sequences, approximately 20% of which are singletons. This chain joins TRBV9 and TRBJ2-3; 12 positions match TRBD2. Sequenced input: blood, either unsorted or a sorted T cell fraction (not recorded which). The clonotype was recovered from a male donor with ankylosing spondylitis or in good health (not recorded which). CDR3 sequence (DNA): TGTGCCAGCAGCGCGACTAGCGGGAGAGTAGATACGCAGTATTTT. This codes for CASSATSGRVDTQYF.